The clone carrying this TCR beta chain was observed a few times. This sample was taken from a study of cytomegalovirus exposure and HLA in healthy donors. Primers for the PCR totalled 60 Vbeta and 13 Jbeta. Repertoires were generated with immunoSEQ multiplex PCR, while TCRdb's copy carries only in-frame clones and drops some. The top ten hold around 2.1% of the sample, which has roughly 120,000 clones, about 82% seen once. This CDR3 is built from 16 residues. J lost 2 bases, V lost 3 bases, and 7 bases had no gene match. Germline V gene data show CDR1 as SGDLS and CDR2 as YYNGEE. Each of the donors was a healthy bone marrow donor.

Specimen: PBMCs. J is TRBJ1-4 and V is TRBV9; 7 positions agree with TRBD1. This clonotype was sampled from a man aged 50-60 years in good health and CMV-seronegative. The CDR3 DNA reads TGTGCCAGCAGCGCGGGACAGCCAGCGACTAATGAAAAACTGTTTTTT. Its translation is CASSAGQPATNEKLFF.